Given below is one T cell receptor (beta chain) in context. Its antigen is undetermined. Trimming left V 3 bases short and J 1 base short, with 12 bases between. The CDR3 has 15 amino acids. The germline CDR1 and CDR2 sequences are SEHNR and FQNEAQ (reference sequence). The data were obtained in a study of shared clonotypes between healthy human individuals. Study conclusions and caveats: The genetic and exposure-history diversity represented was limited by few donors. Estimated richness values were generally larger in naive subsets than in memory subsets.

Samples underwent the assay at deep level. Clones were read by immunoSEQ multiplex PCR, and TCRdb kept only the in-frame ones, dropping some. This table has fewer than 1.6 million clones, approximately 98.5% appearing once. This clonotype was obtained from a man aged 30-40 years in good health. The chain combines TRBV7-9 with TRBJ1-1; D ambiguous. The sample comprised naive CD4+ T cells sorted from blood. Subset in this sample: CD45RA+ positively selected. The DNA for the CDR3 is TGTGCCAGCAGCTTCAATACGCGTCGGAACACTGAAGCTTTCTTT. Translation: CASSFNTRRNTEAFF.